The clone carrying this T cell receptor beta chain showed up many times. The antigen is not known. The junction and the germline gene differ at one end; a read error may be behind it. Via MiXCR, TCRdb re-called the 5' RACE reads, giving one row per CDR3 protein. The sample lists about 110,000 distinct CDR3 sequences, 9% to 14% occurring once. This entry is derived from a study of early T cells in non-severe SARS-CoV-2 infection. On the study more broadly: Sequencing of bulk RNA from unsorted whole blood was done, without chain pairing. Study-wide results and caveats: A preference for anti-spike CD8 responses marked VDJdb matching, which missed private and CD4 specificities.

This receptor was identified in an adult who was a healthcare worker with PCR-confirmed SARS-CoV-2 infection or an uninfected control (not recorded which). The sample taken for sequencing was whole blood.

The CDR3 bases are TGTGCTAGCAGCTCCGGGGACGGAGAGACCCAGTACTTC. It encodes CASSSGDGETQYF. The chain carries TRBV7-7 and TRBJ2-5; D is possibly TRBD1 or TRBD2 (5 bases each). CDR1 SSHAT and CDR2 FNYEAQ come from the germline V gene (reference sequence). This CDR3 contains 13 residues.